The 27 T cell receptor beta chains reported below all come from one sample, sequenced in a study of CD8 T cells in Susac syndrome. RNA amounts of about 0.5 to 1 ug underwent reverse transcription with random hexamers. TCRdb processed the immunoSEQ multiplex PCR reads anew with MiXCR; each CDR3 protein has one entry. The sample lists hundreds of thousands of distinct CDR3 sequences; approximately 89% were seen once. Sequencing used CD8+ T cells from PBMCs. The receptor set was obtained from a human donor with multiple sclerosis.

The CDR3 DNA sequence: TGTGCCAGCGGAACCGGGTTCCCTTCGAGTACCCAGCAGTACTTC. As protein: CASGTGFPSSTQQYF. This rearrangement joins TRBV14 to TRBJ2-7; D remains unclear. The length of the CDR3 is 15 residues. The germline CDR1 and CDR2 sequences are SGHDN and FVKESK. Trimming took off 8 bases at V and 8 bases at J, with 25 bases between the two ends.

The chain recombines TRBV2 with TRBJ1-3; no reliable D call. V was clipped by 7 bases and J by 0 bases, with 16 bases between them. Germline CDR1 and CDR2: SNHLY and FYNNEI. This CDR3 has 16 residues. CDR3 sequence (DNA): TGTGCCAGCATGAGTCTGGGCTTTAACTCTGGAAACACCATATATTTT. Translation: CASMSLGFNSGNTIYF.

The J gene is TRBJ2-3, the V gene TRBV7-3; tentative D call: TRBD2 (6 bases). The CDR3 contains 15 residues. V lost 5 bases and J lost 3, with 15 bases in between. Germline values: CDR1 SGHTA, CDR2 FQGTGA. This chain's CDR3 is CASSRGGGVTDTQYF. The CDR3 DNA reads as TGTGCCAGCAGCCGGGGAGGAGGGGTAACAGATACGCAGTATTTT.

The chain links TRBV20-1 to TRBJ2-4; possible D gene TRBD2, 5 bases. The V end was cut by 0 bases, the J end by 0 bases, with 18 bases between. This CDR3 has 18 amino acids. CDR1 is DFQATT and CDR2 is SNEGSKA in the germline V gene (reference sequence). In DNA, the CDR3 is TGCAGTGCTAGAGAGACTACTCCACCCATCCTAGCCAAAAACATTCAGTACTTC. This codes for CSARETTPPILAKNIQYF.

The chain employs TRBV23-1 and TRBJ2-7; a weak D match, TRBD1 (6 bases). TRBV23-1 is an open reading frame, and its role is uncertain. Trimming pared 4 bases from V and 2 bases from J, leaving 18 bases between. This CDR3 region has 16 residues. The CDR3 sequence: CASSPDSPRPTYEQYF. CDR3 sequence (DNA): TGCGCCAGCAGTCCGGACAGTCCGAGACCTACCTACGAGCAGTACTTC.

The genes are TRBV7-3 and TRBJ2-3; 10 nucleotides line up with TRBD1. The CDR3 is 16 amino acids. CDR1 is SGHTA and CDR2 is FQGTGA in the germline V gene. The V gene end was trimmed by 5 bases and the J gene end by 2 bases; junction bases not matched to a gene: 7. The CDR3 coding sequence is TGTGCCAGCAGCCCTCTGACAGGGGGCGTCACAGATACGCAGTATTTT. It codes for CASSPLTGGVTDTQYF.

The chain carries TRBV7-3 and TRBJ2-1; a weak D match, TRBD1 (6 bases). This CDR3 has 16 amino acids. Germline loops: CDR1 SGHTA, CDR2 FQGTGA. The V end lost 5 bases, the J end lost 2 bases, and 16 bases lay between the germline ends. The CDR3 sequence: CASSQQGHHPYNEQFF. DNA for the CDR3: TGTGCCAGCAGCCAACAGGGACACCACCCCTACAATGAGCAGTTCTTC.

The chain employs TRBV2 and TRBJ2-5; D is unclear. Germline V lookup: CDR1 SNHLY, CDR2 FYNNEI. There are 15 residues in the CDR3. V was cut by 3 bases and J by 0 bases, with 11 bases left in between. The CDR3 spells CASSDQEVYQETQYF. The CDR3 nucleotides read TGTGCCAGCAGTGATCAGGAAGTGTACCAAGAGACCCAGTACTTC.

The V call is TRBV4-3, the J call TRBJ1-1; D uncertain. The germline V gene encodes CDR1 LGHNA and CDR2 YSLEER. The germline V and J ends were trimmed by 2 bases and 4 bases, with 20 bases remaining between them. CDR3 length: 17 residues. The CDR3 DNA reads TGCGCCAGCAGCCAAAGCGTCCCGGCGGGGATAGGCACTGAAGCTTTCTTT. It is translated as CASSQSVPAGIGTEAFF.

The chain joins TRBV13 to TRBJ2-7, with 9 bases identical to TRBD1. With V trimmed by 3 bases and J by 6 bases, 6 bases remained unmatched. Germline values: CDR1 PRHDT, CDR2 FYEKMQ (reference sequence). CDR3 size: 14 residues. Here the CDR3 reads CASSFWDRAGEQYF. CDR3 sequence (DNA): TGTGCCAGCAGCTTCTGGGACAGGGCGGGCGAGCAGTACTTC.

The rearrangement links TRBV28 to TRBJ2-5; D unresolved. Germline CDR1 is MDHEN and CDR2 is SYDVKM. CDR3 size: 14 residues. V gave up 6 bases and J gave up 2 bases, with 13 bases separating them. The CDR3 loop reads CASSLTRSQETQYF. CDR3 sequence (DNA): TGTGCCAGCAGCCTCACCCGCAGTCAAGAGACCCAGTACTTC. Looking up the rest from reference TRBV28 and TRBJ2-5 gives the full variable domain: DVKVTQSSRYLVKRTGEKVFLECVQDMDHENMFWYRQDPGLGLRLIYFSYDVKMKEKGDIPEGYSVSREKKERFSLILESASTNQTSMYLCASSLTRSQETQYFGPGTRLLVL.

This clonotype was counted a single time. The rearrangement links TRBV20-1 to TRBJ2-1, with no clear D. The CDR3 contains 15 residues. V was clipped by 2 bases and J by 6 bases, with 17 bases between them. The germline V gene encodes CDR1 DFQATT and CDR2 SNEGSKA (reference sequence). The DNA of the CDR3 is TGCAGTGCTAGATTTATTAACCGAGACCGCAATGAGCAGTTCTTC. Translating it yields CSARFINRDRNEQFF.

V is TRBV20-1 and J is TRBJ1-2; TRBD1 agrees at 10 bases. V dropped 0 bases and J dropped 6; count of bases not matched to a gene: 7. The germline V gene encodes CDR1 DFQATT and CDR2 SNEGSKA (reference sequence). The length of the CDR3 is 15 residues. The CDR3 nucleotides read TGCAGTGCTAGAGATCCCGGACAGGGGGGTAATGGCTACACCTTC. Translation: CSARDPGQGGNGYTF.

The chain recombines TRBV9 with TRBJ1-1, with a possible D match to TRBD1 (6 bases). From germline, CDR1 is SGDLS and CDR2 YYNGEE. This CDR3 contains 12 residues. The V end was cut by 5 bases, the J end by 5 bases, with 10 bases between. CDR3 sequence: CASREGETEAFF. As DNA, the CDR3 is TGTGCCAGCAGGGAGGGGGAAACTGAAGCTTTCTTT.

The chain is built from TRBV9 and TRBJ1-2; the D is unclear. With 0 bases removed from V and 0 bases from J, the gap between germline ends came to 9 bases. Germline V gene data show CDR1 as SGDLS and CDR2 as YYNGEE. CDR3 length equals 15 residues. CDR3 DNA: TGTGCCAGCAGCGTAGAAGGGAGTTCTAACTATGGCTACACCTTC. This encodes CASSVEGSSNYGYTF. Supplemented by reference TRBV9 and TRBJ1-2, the full variable domain reads DSGVTQTPKHLITATGQRVTLRCSPRSGDLSVYWYQQSLDQGLQFLIQYYNGEERAKGNILERFSAQQFPDLHSELNLSSLELGDSALYFCASSVEGSSNYGYTFGSGTRLTVV.

This clonotype was counted between two and nine times. The chain uses TRBV7-9 and TRBJ1-1; 7 nucleotides align to TRBD1. The CDR3 is made up of 16 amino acids. Trimming took 5 bases from V and 0 from J; bases not matched to a gene: 9. Germline V gene sequence: CDR1 SEHNR, CDR2 FQNEAQ (reference sequence). CDR3 bases: TGTGCCAGCAGCCCCGAGTGGGGACAGTTGAACACTGAAGCTTTCTTT. Residues: CASSPEWGQLNTEAFF. Drawing the rest from reference TRBV7-9 and TRBJ1-1, the complete variable domain is DTGVSQNPRHKITKRGQNVTFRCDPISEHNRLYWYRQTLGQGPEFLTYFQNEAQLEKSRLLSDRFSAERPKGSFSTLEIQRTEQGDSAMYLCASSPEWGQLNTEAFFGQGTRLTVV.

The chain links TRBV4-3 to TRBJ2-2, with D unclear. The length of the CDR3 is 14 residues. The V and J ends lost 4 bases and 6 bases respectively, with 12 bases between them. CDR1 LGHNA and CDR2 YSLEER come from the germline V gene. The DNA for the CDR3 is TGCGCCAGCAGCCCCGGTCAGCGTCCCGGGGAGCTGTTTTTT. Its translation: CASSPGQRPGELFF.

The V and J genes are TRBV4-1 and TRBJ2-7; 9 bases are a match to TRBD1. Germline V lookup: CDR1 MGHRA, CDR2 YSYEKL. CDR3 size: 16 residues. V dropped 4 bases and J dropped 4; count of bases not matched to a gene: 11. CDR3 residues: CASSPGGQGMSYEQYF. The CDR3 coding sequence is TGCGCCAGCAGCCCCGGAGGACAGGGGATGTCTTACGAGCAGTACTTC.

CDR3 nucleotide sequence: TGCAGCGTTCTCGGGACAGGAGATCAGCCCCAGCATTTT. Amino acids: CSVLGTGDQPQHF. This chain joins TRBV29-1 and TRBJ1-5; 8 positions agree with TRBD1. J was trimmed by 5 bases and V by 5 bases; bases with no gene match: 5. This CDR3 region has 13 residues. The germline gives CDR1 SQVTM, CDR2 ANQGSEA.

The chain couples TRBV19 to TRBJ1-1, with 7 bases aligning to TRBD1. J lost 4 bases, V lost 1 base, and 3 bases had no gene match. Germline CDR1 reads LNHDA; CDR2 reads SQIVND (reference sequence). The CDR3 sequence is 14 residues long. The CDR3 DNA reads as TGTGCCAGTAGTATAGCACAGGGGCCCACTGAAGCTTTCTTT. It codes for CASSIAQGPTEAFF.

The chain has TRBV7-9 and TRBJ2-5; D possibly corresponds to TRBD1 (7 bases). Trimming took 5 bases from V and 5 from J, leaving 18 bases between them. CDR1 is SEHNR, CDR2 FQNEAQ, per germline (reference sequence). The CDR3 extends over 15 amino acids. CDR3 sequence: CASSRPTGAGETQYF. DNA for the CDR3: TGTGCCAGCAGCAGACCTACAGGGGCGGGGGAGACCCAGTACTTC.

The rearrangement joins TRBV4-3 to TRBJ1-3; tentatively, D is TRBD1 (5 bases). V shed 0 bases and J shed 2 bases, with 14 bases lying between them. The CDR3 runs to 17 residues. Germline values: CDR1 LGHNA, CDR2 YSLEER. CDR3 nucleotides: TGCGCCAGCAGCCAAGAAGCGGGGCGGGGTACTGGAAACACCATATATTTT. Its translation is CASSQEAGRGTGNTIYF.

The chain combines TRBV30 with TRBJ1-2; D unresolved. The CDR3 spans 12 residues. V was cut by 5 bases and J by 0 bases, with 7 bases left in between. Germline V lookup: CDR1 GTSNPN, CDR2 SVGIG (reference sequence). CDR3 DNA: TGTGCCTGGGCCGGGACTAACTATGGCTACACCTTC. This codes for CAWAGTNYGYTF.

The chain carries TRBV3-1 and TRBJ2-3; the match to TRBD2 covers 8 bases. The V segment lost 1 base and the J segment 2 bases; nucleotides outside the gene matches: 11. Germline V lookup: CDR1 LGHDT, CDR2 YNNKEL (reference sequence). CDR3 length: 18 residues. The CDR3 DNA follows: TGTGCCAGCAGCCAAGGGTCAGTAAGCGGGGGCCCCACAGATACGCAGTATTTT. Translating it yields CASSQGSVSGGPTDTQYF.

The genes are TRBV11-2 and TRBJ2-7; no clear D gene. V lost 7 bases, J lost 7 bases, and 14 bases lay in between. The germline V gene has CDR1 SGHAT and CDR2 FQNNGV. The CDR3 is 12 amino acids. In DNA form, the CDR3 reads TGTGCCAGCACGCCCTTGGACGGGGAGCAGTACTTC. Protein sequence: CASTPLDGEQYF.

V usage is TRBV6-2 or TRBV6-3 and J usage is TRBJ1-1, with D perhaps TRBD1 (5 bases). The V end was cut by 4 bases, the J end by 0 bases, with 15 bases between. From germline, CDR1 is MNHEY and CDR2 SVGEGT. CDR3 length: 16 amino acids. CDR3 protein: CASSWGVLRLNTEAFF. The CDR3 nucleotides are TGTGCCAGCAGTTGGGGGGTCCTAAGGCTGAACACTGAAGCTTTCTTT.

V and J are TRBV18 and TRBJ2-7; possible D gene TRBD1, 7 bases. CDR1 is KGHSH, CDR2 LQKENI, per germline. This CDR3 has 16 residues. Trimming pared 3 bases from V and 5 bases from J, leaving 20 bases between. The CDR3 DNA reads as TGTGCCAGCTCACCGACAGGGAGTGCCTGGGGGGACGAGCAGTACTTC. This gives the protein CASSPTGSAWGDEQYF. Drawing the rest from reference TRBV18 and TRBJ2-7, the complete variable domain is NAGVMQNPRHLVRRRGQEARLRCSPMKGHSHVYWYRQLPEEGLKFMVYLQKENIIDESGMPKERFSAEFPKEGPSILRIQQVVRGDSAAYFCASSPTGSAWGDEQYFGPGTRLTVT.